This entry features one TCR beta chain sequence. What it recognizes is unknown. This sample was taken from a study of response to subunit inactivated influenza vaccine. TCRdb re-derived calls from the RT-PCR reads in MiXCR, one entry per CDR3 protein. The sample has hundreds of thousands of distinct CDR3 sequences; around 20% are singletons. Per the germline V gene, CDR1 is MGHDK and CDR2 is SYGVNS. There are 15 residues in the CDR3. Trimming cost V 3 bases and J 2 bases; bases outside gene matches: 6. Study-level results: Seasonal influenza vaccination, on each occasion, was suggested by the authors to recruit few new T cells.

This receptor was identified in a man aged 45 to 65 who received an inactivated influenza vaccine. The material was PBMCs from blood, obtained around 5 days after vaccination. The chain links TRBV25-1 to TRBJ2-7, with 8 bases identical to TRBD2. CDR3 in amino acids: CASSDELAGTYEQYF. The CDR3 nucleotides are TGTGCCAGCAGTGACGAGCTAGCGGGTACCTACGAGCAGTACTTC.